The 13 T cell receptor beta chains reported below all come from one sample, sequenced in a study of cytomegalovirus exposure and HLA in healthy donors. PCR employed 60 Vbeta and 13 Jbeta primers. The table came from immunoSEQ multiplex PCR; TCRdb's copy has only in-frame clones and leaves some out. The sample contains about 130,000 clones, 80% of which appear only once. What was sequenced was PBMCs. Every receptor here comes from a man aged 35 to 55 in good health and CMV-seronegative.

The CDR3 loop reads CASKVGRVGNEQFF. CDR3 coding DNA: TGTGCCAGCAAGGTCGGTCGGGTGGGCAATGAGCAGTTCTTC. The J gene is TRBJ2-1, the V gene TRBV6-5, with no clear D. This CDR3 comprises 14 residues. V lost 7 bases to trimming and J lost 6 bases, with 16 bases between them. Per germline, CDR1 MNHEY and CDR2 SVGAGI.

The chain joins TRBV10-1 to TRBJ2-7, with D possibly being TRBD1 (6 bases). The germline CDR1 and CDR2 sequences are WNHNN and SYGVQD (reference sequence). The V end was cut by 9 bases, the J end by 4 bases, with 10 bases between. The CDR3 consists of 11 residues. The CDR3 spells CARWDIYEQYF. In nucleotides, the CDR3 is TGCGCCAGATGGGACATATACGAGCAGTACTTC.

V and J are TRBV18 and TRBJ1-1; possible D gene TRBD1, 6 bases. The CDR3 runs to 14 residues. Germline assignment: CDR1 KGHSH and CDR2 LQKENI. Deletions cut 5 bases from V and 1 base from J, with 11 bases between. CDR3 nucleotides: TGTGCCAGCTCAGGAACAGGGACGAACACTGAAGCTTTCTTT. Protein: CASSGTGTNTEAFF.

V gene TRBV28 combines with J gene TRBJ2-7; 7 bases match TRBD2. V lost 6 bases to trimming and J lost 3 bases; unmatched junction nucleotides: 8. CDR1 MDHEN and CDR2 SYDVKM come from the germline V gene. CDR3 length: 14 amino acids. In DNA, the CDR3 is TGTGCCAGCAGATACGGGACTAAAAGCTACGAGCAGTACTTC. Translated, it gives CASRYGTKSYEQYF.

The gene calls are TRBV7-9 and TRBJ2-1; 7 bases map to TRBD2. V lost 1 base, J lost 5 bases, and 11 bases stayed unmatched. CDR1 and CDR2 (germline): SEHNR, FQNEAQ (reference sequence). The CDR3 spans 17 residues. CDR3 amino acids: CASSLGQTSTLHNEQFF. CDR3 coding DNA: TGTGCCAGCAGCTTAGGCCAGACTAGCACCCTCCACAATGAGCAGTTCTTC.

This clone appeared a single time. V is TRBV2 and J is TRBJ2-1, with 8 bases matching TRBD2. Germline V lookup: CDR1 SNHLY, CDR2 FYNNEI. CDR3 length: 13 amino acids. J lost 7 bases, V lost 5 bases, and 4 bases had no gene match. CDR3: CASSHGRENEQFF. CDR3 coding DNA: TGTGCCAGCAGTCACGGGAGGGAAAATGAGCAGTTCTTC.

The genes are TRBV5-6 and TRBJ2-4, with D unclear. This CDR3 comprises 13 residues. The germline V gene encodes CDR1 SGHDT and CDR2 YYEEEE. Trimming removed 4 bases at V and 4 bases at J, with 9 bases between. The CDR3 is CASSTSTKNIQYF. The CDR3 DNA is TGTGCCAGCAGCACGAGTACTAAAAACATTCAGTACTTC.

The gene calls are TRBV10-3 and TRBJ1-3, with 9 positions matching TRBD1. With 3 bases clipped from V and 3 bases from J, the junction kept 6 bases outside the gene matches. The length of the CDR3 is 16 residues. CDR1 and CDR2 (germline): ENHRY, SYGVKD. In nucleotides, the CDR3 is TGTGCCATCAGTGATTTGACAGGGGGTGGTGGAAACACCATATATTTT. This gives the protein CAISDLTGGGGNTIYF.

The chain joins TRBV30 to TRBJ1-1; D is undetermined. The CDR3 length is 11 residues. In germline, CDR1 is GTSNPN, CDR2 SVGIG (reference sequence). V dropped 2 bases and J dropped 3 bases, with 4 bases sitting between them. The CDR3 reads CAWSHHTEAFF. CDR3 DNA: TGTGCCTGGAGTCATCACACTGAAGCTTTCTTT.

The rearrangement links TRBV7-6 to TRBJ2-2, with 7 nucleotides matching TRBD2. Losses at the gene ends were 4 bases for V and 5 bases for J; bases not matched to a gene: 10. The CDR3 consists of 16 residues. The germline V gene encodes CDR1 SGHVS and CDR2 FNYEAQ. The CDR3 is CASSSGLVPRTGELFF. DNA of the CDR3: TGTGCCAGCAGCTCTGGACTAGTGCCCCGTACCGGGGAGCTGTTTTTT.

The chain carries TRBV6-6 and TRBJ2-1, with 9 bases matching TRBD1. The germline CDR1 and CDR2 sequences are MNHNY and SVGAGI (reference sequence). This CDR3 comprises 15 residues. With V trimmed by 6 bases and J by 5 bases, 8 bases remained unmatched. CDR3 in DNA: TGTGCCAGCAGCCACCCGGGACAGGGTAACAATGAGCAGTTCTTC. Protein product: CASSHPGQGNNEQFF.

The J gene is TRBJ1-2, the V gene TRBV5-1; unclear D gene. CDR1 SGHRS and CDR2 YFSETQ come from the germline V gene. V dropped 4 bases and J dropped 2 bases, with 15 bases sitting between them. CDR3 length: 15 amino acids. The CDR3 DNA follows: TGCGCCAGCAGCCGCGGTGGAGGTGGGAACTATGGCTACACCTTC. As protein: CASSRGGGGNYGYTF.

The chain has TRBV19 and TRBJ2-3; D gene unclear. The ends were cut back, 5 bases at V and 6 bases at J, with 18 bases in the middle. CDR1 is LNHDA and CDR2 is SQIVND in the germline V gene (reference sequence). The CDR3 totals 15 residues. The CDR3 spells CASSFGVLSMDTQYF. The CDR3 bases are TGTGCCAGTAGTTTCGGAGTTCTTTCTATGGATACGCAGTATTTT.